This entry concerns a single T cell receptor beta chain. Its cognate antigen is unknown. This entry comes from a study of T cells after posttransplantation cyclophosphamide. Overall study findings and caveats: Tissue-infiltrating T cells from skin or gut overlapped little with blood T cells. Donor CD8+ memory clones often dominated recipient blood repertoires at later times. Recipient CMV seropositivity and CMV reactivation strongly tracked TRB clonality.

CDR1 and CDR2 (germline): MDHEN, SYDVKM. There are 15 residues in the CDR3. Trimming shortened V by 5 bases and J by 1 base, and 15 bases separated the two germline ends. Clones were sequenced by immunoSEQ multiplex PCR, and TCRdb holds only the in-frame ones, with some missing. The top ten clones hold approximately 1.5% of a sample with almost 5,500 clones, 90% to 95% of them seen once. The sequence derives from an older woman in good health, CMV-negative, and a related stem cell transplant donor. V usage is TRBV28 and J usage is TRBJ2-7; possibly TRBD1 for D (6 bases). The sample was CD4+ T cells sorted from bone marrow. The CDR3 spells CASSETGYSSYEQYF. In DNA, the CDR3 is TGTGCCAGCAGTGAGACAGGCTATAGTTCCTACGAGCAGTACTTC.